This T cell receptor beta chain was recorded in a study of T cells expressing NK-cell markers. Background on the study: The sequencing cohort of eight donors included seven HCMV-seropositive individuals and one seronegative individual.

Scientists made TCR beta cDNA using 5'RACE template switching with UMIs. TCRdb reworked the 5' RACE reads into one entry per CDR3 protein, no DNA. The sample table sets out hundreds of thousands of distinct CDR3 sequences. This CDR3 region has 16 residues. Germline values: CDR1 SGHDT, CDR2 YYEEEE. The rearrangement joins TRBV5-6 to TRBJ2-5; TCRdb's D call, TRBD2, is unchecked because there is no DNA. The receptor was isolated from a man aged 18-69 years in good health. The material sequenced was blood T cells: a sorted CD56 or NKG2C T cell subset, CD4+ or CD8+ T cells, or bulk PBMC T cells (not recorded which). The CDR3 spells CASSLASGAGGETQYF.